Listed below are T cell receptor beta chains from one sample, sequenced in a study of cytomegalovirus exposure and HLA in healthy donors. TCRdb's table, derived via immunoSEQ multiplex PCR, lists solely in-frame clones and lacks some. The repertoire consists of fewer than 200,000 clones, with 75% to 80% occurring once and the leading ten covering roughly 5.8%. The sample consisted of PBMCs. The receptors were gathered from a man between 40 and 49 years old in good health and CMV-seropositive. Each CDR3 is given with its conserved first and last residue. Fields, in order: CDR3 protein, CDR3 DNA, J gene, clone size, V gene, D gene. D genes are given only for firm matches. For some rows the clone size is stated as once, few or many, or as a class when expanded; others skip it.

CDR3: CASRTGTDTQYF; DNA: TGTGCCAGCAGAACAGGGACAGATACGCAGTATTTT; J: TRBJ2-3; size: NA; V: TRBV6-6; D: NA
CDR3: CASSPGSGYSYNEQFF; DNA: TGTGCCAGCTCACCAGGAAGCGGGTACTCCTACAATGAGCAGTTCTTC; J: TRBJ2-1; size: NA; V: TRBV18; D: NA
CDR3: CASSQQGSYTF; DNA: TGTGCCAGCAGTCAACAGGGGAGCTACACCTTC; J: TRBJ1-2; size: NA; V: TRBV6-5; D: TRBD1
CDR3: CAIRDSTGGFYGYTF; DNA: TGTGCCATCAGAGATTCGACAGGGGGCTTTTATGGCTACACCTTC; J: TRBJ1-2; size: NA; V: TRBV10-3; D: TRBD1
CDR3: CASSIDLTVYGYTF; DNA: TGTGCCAGTAGTATAGATCTCACGGTTTATGGCTACACCTTC; J: TRBJ1-2; size: NA; V: TRBV19; D: NA
CDR3: CASSPGFTYDEQYF; DNA: TGTGCTAGCAGCCCAGGGTTCACCTATGACGAGCAGTACTTC; J: TRBJ2-7; size: once; V: TRBV7-7; D: NA
CDR3: CASSQQASGELFF; DNA: TGTGCCAGCAGCCAACAGGCATCCGGGGAGCTGTTTTTT; J: TRBJ2-2; size: NA; V: TRBV16; D: NA
CDR3: CASSLMPGNQPQHF; DNA: TGCGCCAGCAGCTTGATGCCGGGCAATCAGCCCCAGCATTTT; J: TRBJ1-5; size: NA; V: TRBV5-1; D: NA
CDR3: CASRTSAETQYF; DNA: TGCGCCAGCCGGACTAGCGCGGAGACCCAGTACTTC; J: TRBJ2-5; size: once; V: TRBV10-2; D: TRBD2
CDR3: CTSSQDGGGRNTEAFF; DNA: TGCACCAGCAGCCAAGATGGGGGGGGGAGGAACACTGAAGCTTTCTTT; J: TRBJ1-1; size: NA; V: TRBV1; D: NA
CDR3: CASSPGTDLLGQYF; DNA: TGCGCCAGCAGCCCCGGGACAGACCTCTTAGGGCAGTACTTC; J: TRBJ2-7; size: NA; V: TRBV5-1; D: TRBD1
CDR3: CASSLGQGYNEQFF; DNA: TGCGCCAGCAGCTTGGGTCAGGGATACAATGAGCAGTTCTTC; J: TRBJ2-1; size: NA; V: TRBV5-1; D: NA
CDR3: CASSAPIYSGNTIYF; DNA: TGTGCCAGCAGCGCACCGATCTACTCTGGAAACACCATATATTTT; J: TRBJ1-3; size: NA; V: TRBV11-2; D: NA
CDR3: CASSSQGASNEKLFF; DNA: TGTGCCAGTAGTTCACAGGGGGCGTCTAATGAAAAACTGTTTTTT; J: TRBJ1-4; size: NA; V: TRBV19; D: TRBD1
CDR3: CASSWALYNEQFF; DNA: TGTGCCAGCAGCTGGGCCCTTTACAATGAGCAGTTCTTC; J: TRBJ2-1; size: NA; V: TRBV5-4; D: NA
CDR3: CASSYLYRENTEAFF; DNA: TGTGCCAGCAGTTACTTATACAGGGAGAACACTGAAGCTTTCTTT; J: TRBJ1-1; size: NA; V: TRBV6-5; D: NA
CDR3: CASSLDTGRGETQYF; DNA: TGTGCCAGCAGCTTAGATACAGGGCGAGGGGAGACCCAGTACTTC; J: TRBJ2-5; size: NA; V: TRBV7-2; D: NA
CDR3: CAISESTSTGQETQYF; DNA: TGTGCCATCAGTGAGTCGACTAGTACGGGTCAGGAGACCCAGTACTTC; J: TRBJ2-5; size: few; V: TRBV10-3; D: NA
CDR3: CASSSIAATFRNEQFF; DNA: TGTGCCAGCAGCTCCATAGCGGCTACCTTTCGGAATGAGCAGTTCTTC; J: TRBJ2-1; size: NA; V: TRBV7-9; D: NA
CDR3: CASSGQPNQPQHF; DNA: TGTGCCAGCAGCGGGCAGCCCAATCAGCCCCAGCATTTT; J: TRBJ1-5; size: NA; V: TRBV5-4; D: NA
CDR3: CASSPRLGPGSAEAFF; DNA: TGTGCCAGTAGTCCTCGGTTGGGGCCAGGTTCGGCTGAAGCTTTCTTT; J: TRBJ1-1; size: NA; V: TRBV19; D: NA
CDR3: CASKEAGGPRETQYF; DNA: TGTGCCAGCAAGGAAGCGGGAGGGCCTCGAGAGACCCAGTACTTC; J: TRBJ2-5; size: NA; V: TRBV2; D: TRBD2
CDR3: CASSLGGRGHEGGYTF; DNA: TGTGCCAGCAGTTTAGGCGGCAGGGGGCATGAGGGTGGCTACACCTTC; J: TRBJ1-2; size: NA; V: TRBV28; D: TRBD1
CDR3: CASSLVRWGSFTEAFF; DNA: TGTGCCAGCAGCTTGGTCCGTTGGGGCAGCTTCACTGAAGCTTTCTTT; J: TRBJ1-1; size: NA; V: TRBV5-6; D: NA
CDR3: CASSLDFSGANVLTF; DNA: TGTGCCAGCAGTCTTGACTTCTCTGGGGCCAACGTCCTGACTTTC; J: TRBJ2-6; size: few; V: TRBV6-5; D: NA
CDR3: CASSPGTGAHYGYTF; DNA: TGTGCCAGCTCACCGGGAACAGGGGCCCACTATGGCTACACCTTC; J: TRBJ1-2; size: few; V: TRBV18; D: TRBD1
CDR3: CASSLPARLAETQYF; DNA: TGTGCCAGCAGCTTACCGGCTAGGCTCGCGGAGACCCAGTACTTC; J: TRBJ2-5; size: NA; V: TRBV11-2; D: NA
CDR3: CASSPSLGSPGELFF; DNA: TGTGCCAGCAGCCCCTCCCTCGGGTCCCCCGGGGAGCTGTTTTTT; J: TRBJ2-2; size: NA; V: TRBV6-6; D: NA
CDR3: CASMDRITGELFF; DNA: TGTGCCAGCATGGACAGAATCACCGGGGAGCTGTTTTTT; J: TRBJ2-2; size: NA; V: TRBV2; D: NA
CDR3: CAISRVTTYNEQFF; DNA: TGTGCCATCAGTAGAGTAACCACCTACAATGAGCAGTTCTTC; J: TRBJ2-1; size: NA; V: TRBV10-3; D: NA
CDR3: CASTLDRANSNQPQHF; DNA: TGTGCCAGCACCTTGGACAGGGCAAATAGCAATCAGCCCCAGCATTTT; J: TRBJ1-5; size: NA; V: TRBV2; D: TRBD1
CDR3: CASSLGDRANEQYF; DNA: TGCGCCAGCAGCCTTGGGGACAGGGCGAACGAGCAGTACTTC; J: TRBJ2-7; size: once; V: TRBV5-1; D: TRBD1
CDR3: CAISVWQGIGNTEAFF; DNA: TGTGCCATCAGTGTCTGGCAGGGGATCGGGAACACTGAAGCTTTCTTT; J: TRBJ1-1; size: NA; V: TRBV10-3; D: NA
CDR3: CASSSRQGGQPQHF; DNA: TGTGCCAGCAGTTCCCGACAGGGTGGACAGCCCCAGCATTTT; J: TRBJ1-5; size: few; V: TRBV2; D: TRBD1
CDR3: CASSGGGANSYEQYF; DNA: TGTGCCAGCAGCGGAGGCGGCGCCAACTCCTACGAGCAGTACTTC; J: TRBJ2-7; size: NA; V: TRBV9; D: NA
CDR3: CASSGSDFHQPQHF; DNA: TGTGCCAGCAGTGGCTCGGACTTTCATCAGCCCCAGCATTTT; J: TRBJ1-5; size: NA; V: TRBV6-4; D: NA
CDR3: CASSLGDSYNTQYF; DNA: TGTGCCAGCAGCTTAGGAGACAGCTACAATACGCAGTATTTT; J: TRBJ2-3; size: NA; V: TRBV11-3; D: NA
CDR3: CASSPGKNTEAFF; DNA: TGTGCCAGCTCACCGGGCAAGAACACTGAAGCTTTCTTT; J: TRBJ1-1; size: NA; V: TRBV18; D: NA
CDR3: CASSLFVGRGKGHEQYF; DNA: TGTGCCAGCAGCTTATTCGTTGGGAGGGGAAAAGGTCACGAGCAGTACTTC; J: TRBJ2-7; size: NA; V: TRBV7-9; D: TRBD2
CDR3: CASSLEASGRGEQFF; DNA: TGCGCCAGCAGCTTGGAGGCTAGCGGGAGGGGGGAGCAGTTCTTC; J: TRBJ2-1; size: NA; V: TRBV5-1; D: TRBD2
CDR3: CASSSSGNYNEQFF; DNA: TGTGCCAGCAGTTCTAGCGGGAATTACAATGAGCAGTTCTTC; J: TRBJ2-1; size: NA; V: TRBV6-5; D: TRBD2
CDR3: CSATGQADTQYF; DNA: TGCAGCGCTACGGGACAGGCCGATACGCAGTATTTT; J: TRBJ2-3; size: NA; V: TRBV29-1; D: TRBD1
CDR3: CASTGGVGEQYF; DNA: TGTGCCAGCACGGGAGGGGTCGGGGAGCAGTACTTC; J: TRBJ2-7; size: once; V: TRBV11-3; D: TRBD2
CDR3: CASSPTDVNNYGYTF; DNA: TGCGCCAGCAGCCCGACAGACGTAAATAACTATGGCTACACCTTC; J: TRBJ1-2; size: NA; V: TRBV5-1; D: NA
CDR3: CASRYRTGDEKLFF; DNA: TGTGCCAGCAGATACAGAACAGGAGATGAAAAACTGTTTTTT; J: TRBJ1-4; size: NA; V: TRBV2; D: NA
CDR3: CASSVATTGSEAFF; DNA: TGTGCCAGCAGCGTAGCTACGACAGGGAGTGAAGCTTTCTTT; J: TRBJ1-1; size: NA; V: TRBV9; D: TRBD1
CDR3: CASSVWREFGNEQFF; DNA: TGTGCCAGCAGTGTCTGGCGGGAGTTCGGCAATGAGCAGTTCTTC; J: TRBJ2-1; size: NA; V: TRBV2; D: TRBD2
CDR3: CASSRYGTSGSYEQYF; DNA: TGTGCCAGCAGTCGGTACGGGACTAGCGGCTCCTACGAGCAGTACTTC; J: TRBJ2-7; size: NA; V: TRBV27; D: TRBD2
CDR3: CASSSVGEAKNSQYF; DNA: TGTGCCAGCAGTTCGGTAGGGGAAGCCAAAAACAGTCAGTACTTC; J: TRBJ2-4; size: NA; V: TRBV28; D: NA
CDR3: CASSPARDYEQYF; DNA: TGTGCCAGCAGTCCTGCCCGGGACTACGAGCAGTACTTC; J: TRBJ2-7; size: NA; V: TRBV27; D: NA
CDR3: CASSQSGTTYNEQFF; DNA: TGCGCCAGCAGCCAGTCTGGGACAACCTACAATGAGCAGTTCTTC; J: TRBJ2-1; size: few; V: TRBV5-1; D: NA
CDR3: CASSRRTGGTDTQYF; DNA: TGTGCCAGCAGCAGACGGACTGGAGGCACAGATACGCAGTATTTT; J: TRBJ2-3; size: NA; V: TRBV9; D: NA
CDR3: CASSPFPPSGRAEETQYF; DNA: TGTGCCAGTAGTCCCTTCCCCCCTAGCGGGAGGGCCGAAGAGACCCAGTACTTC; J: TRBJ2-5; size: NA; V: TRBV19; D: TRBD2